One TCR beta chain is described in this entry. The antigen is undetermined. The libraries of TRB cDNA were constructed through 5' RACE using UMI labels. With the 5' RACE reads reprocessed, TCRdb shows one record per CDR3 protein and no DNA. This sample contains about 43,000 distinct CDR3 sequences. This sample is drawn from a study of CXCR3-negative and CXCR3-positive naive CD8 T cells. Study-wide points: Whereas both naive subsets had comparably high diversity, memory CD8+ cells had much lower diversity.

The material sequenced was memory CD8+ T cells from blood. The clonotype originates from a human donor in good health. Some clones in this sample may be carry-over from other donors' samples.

CDR3 residues: CASSQEGPGQGDIQYF. V is TRBV4-3 and J is TRBJ2-4; TCRdb proposes TRBD1, but this gene call is untestable without DNA. Germline V gene sequence: CDR1 LGHNA, CDR2 YSLEER. The CDR3 is 16 residues long.